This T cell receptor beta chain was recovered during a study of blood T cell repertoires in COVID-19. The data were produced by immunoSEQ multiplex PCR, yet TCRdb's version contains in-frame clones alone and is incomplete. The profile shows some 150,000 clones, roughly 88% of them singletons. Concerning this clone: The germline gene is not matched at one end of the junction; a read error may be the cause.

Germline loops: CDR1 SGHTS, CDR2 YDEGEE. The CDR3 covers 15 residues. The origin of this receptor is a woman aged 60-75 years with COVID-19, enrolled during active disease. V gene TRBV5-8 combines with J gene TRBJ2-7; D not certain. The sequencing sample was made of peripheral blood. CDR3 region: CASSLVDTTSDEQYF. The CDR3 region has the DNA TGTGCCAGCAGCTTGGTTGACACGACCTCCGACGAGCAGTACTTC.